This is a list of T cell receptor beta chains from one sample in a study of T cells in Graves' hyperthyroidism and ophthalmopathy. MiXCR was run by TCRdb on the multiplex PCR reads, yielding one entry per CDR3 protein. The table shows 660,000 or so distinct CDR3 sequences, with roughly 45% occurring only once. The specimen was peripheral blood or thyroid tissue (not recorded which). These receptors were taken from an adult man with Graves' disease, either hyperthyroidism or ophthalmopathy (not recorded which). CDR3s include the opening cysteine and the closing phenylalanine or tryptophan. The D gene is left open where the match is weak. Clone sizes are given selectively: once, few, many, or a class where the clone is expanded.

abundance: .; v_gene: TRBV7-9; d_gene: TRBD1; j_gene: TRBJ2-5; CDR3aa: CASSLDRGQTQETQYF; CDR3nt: TGTGCCAGCAGCTTAGATCGGGGACAGACGCAAGAGACCCAGTACTTC
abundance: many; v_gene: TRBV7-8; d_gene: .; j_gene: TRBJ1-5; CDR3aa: CASSAHRDPRPDQPQHF; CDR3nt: TGTGCCAGCAGCGCCCACAGGGACCCTCGCCCGGATCAGCCCCAGCATTTT
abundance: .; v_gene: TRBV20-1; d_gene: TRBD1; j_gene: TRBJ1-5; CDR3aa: CSARDGATGPQPQHF; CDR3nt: TGCAGTGCTAGAGATGGGGCGACAGGGCCTCAGCCCCAGCATTTT
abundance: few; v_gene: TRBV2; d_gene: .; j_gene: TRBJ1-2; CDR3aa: CASSETPTKPYGYTF; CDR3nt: TGTGCCAGCAGTGAAACGCCGACCAAGCCTTATGGCTACACCTTC
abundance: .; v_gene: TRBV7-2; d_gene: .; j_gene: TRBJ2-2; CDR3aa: CASSLAFPGELFF; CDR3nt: TGTGCCAGCAGCTTGGCTTTCCCCGGGGAGCTGTTTTTT
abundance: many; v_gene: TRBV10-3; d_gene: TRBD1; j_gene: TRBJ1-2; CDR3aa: CAITGTGPYGYTF; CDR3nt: TGTGCCATCACTGGGACAGGGCCCTATGGCTACACCTTC
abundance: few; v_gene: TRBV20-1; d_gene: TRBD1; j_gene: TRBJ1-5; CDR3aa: CSAKETGLNQPQHF; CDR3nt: TGCAGTGCTAAGGAGACAGGGCTGAATCAGCCCCAGCATTTT
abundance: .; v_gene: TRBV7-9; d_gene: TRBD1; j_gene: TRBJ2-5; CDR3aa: CASSLVAGTGQETQYF; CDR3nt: TGTGCCAGCAGCTTAGTTGCCGGGACAGGCCAAGAGACCCAGTACTTC
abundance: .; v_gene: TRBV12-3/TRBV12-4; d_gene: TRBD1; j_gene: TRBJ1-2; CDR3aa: CASSFRQGAGGYTF; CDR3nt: TGTGCCAGCAGTTTTAGACAGGGGGCCGGTGGCTACACCTTC
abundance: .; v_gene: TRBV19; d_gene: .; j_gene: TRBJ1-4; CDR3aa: CASMRRAGEKLFF; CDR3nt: TGTGCCAGTATGCGCCGGGCCGGTGAAAAACTGTTTTTT
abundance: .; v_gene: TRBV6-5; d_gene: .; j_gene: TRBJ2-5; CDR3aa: CASSYWGHRGREQYF; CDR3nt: TGTGCCAGCAGTTACTGGGGACATCGAGGAAGGGAGCAGTACTTC
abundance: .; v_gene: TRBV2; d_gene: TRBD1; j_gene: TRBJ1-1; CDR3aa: CAGTGTGTEAFF; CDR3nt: TGTGCCGGTACCGGGACAGGCACTGAAGCTTTCTTT
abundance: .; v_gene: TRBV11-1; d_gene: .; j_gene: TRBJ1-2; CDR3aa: CASSLGRRRTQSNYGYTF; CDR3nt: TGTGCCAGCAGCCTAGGTCGGAGACGTACACAGAGTAACTATGGCTACACCTTC
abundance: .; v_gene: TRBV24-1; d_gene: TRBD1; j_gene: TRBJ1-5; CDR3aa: CATSDPRDRSYEHF; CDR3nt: TGTGCCACCAGTGATCCCCGGGACAGGTCCTACGAGCATTTT
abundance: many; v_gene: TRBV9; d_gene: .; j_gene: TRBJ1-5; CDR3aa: CASSVAGSGQPQHF; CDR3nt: TGTGCCAGCAGCGTAGCGGGGTCAGGTCAGCCCCAGCATTTT
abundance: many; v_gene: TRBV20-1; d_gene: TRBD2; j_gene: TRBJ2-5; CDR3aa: CSARDLVSAGQETQYF; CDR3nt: TGCAGTGCTAGAGATCTTGTTTCAGCGGGACAAGAGACCCAGTACTTC
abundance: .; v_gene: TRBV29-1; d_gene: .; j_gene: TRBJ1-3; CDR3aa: CSVRGDMNTIYF; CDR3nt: TGCAGTGTTAGGGGCGACATGAACACCATATATTTT
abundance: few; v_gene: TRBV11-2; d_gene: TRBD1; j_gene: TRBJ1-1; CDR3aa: CASSVGRDRPNTEAFF; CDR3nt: TGTGCCAGCAGCGTTGGCCGGGACAGGCCTAACACTGAAGCTTTCTTT
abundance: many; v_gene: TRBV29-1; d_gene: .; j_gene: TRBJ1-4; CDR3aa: CSGRLETNEKLFF; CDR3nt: TGCAGCGGGCGCCTTGAAACTAATGAAAAACTGTTTTTT
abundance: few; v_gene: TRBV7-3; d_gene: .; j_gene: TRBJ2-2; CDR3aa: CASSPYRENTGELFF; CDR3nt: TGTGCCAGCAGCCCGTACAGGGAAAACACCGGGGAGCTGTTTTTT
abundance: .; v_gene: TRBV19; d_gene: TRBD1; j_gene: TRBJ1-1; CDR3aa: CASSTIPGQRNTEAFF; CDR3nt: TGTGCCAGTAGTACTATACCGGGACAGCGGAACACTGAAGCTTTCTTT
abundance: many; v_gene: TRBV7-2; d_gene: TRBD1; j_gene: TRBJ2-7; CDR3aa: CASSARGLEQYF; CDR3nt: TGTGCCAGCAGCGCCAGGGGGTTGGAGCAGTACTTC
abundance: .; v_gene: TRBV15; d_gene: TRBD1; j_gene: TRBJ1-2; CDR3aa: CATSTLGQGGYGYTF; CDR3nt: TGTGCCACCAGCACCCTTGGACAGGGGGGATATGGCTACACCTTC
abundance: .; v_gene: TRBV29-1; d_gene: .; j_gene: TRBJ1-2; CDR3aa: CSVVGRHYGYTF; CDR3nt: TGCAGCGTTGTCGGCCGCCATTATGGCTACACCTTC
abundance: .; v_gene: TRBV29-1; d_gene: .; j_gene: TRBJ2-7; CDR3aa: CSVLLDTSYEQYF; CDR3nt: TGCAGCGTCCTACTAGACACGTCCTACGAGCAGTACTTC
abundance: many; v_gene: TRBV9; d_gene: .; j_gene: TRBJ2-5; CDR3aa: CASSAEGREETQYF; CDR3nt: TGTGCCAGCAGCGCCGAGGGGAGAGAAGAGACCCAGTACTTC
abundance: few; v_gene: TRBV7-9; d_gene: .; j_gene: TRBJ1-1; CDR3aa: CASSLFWGDTEAFF; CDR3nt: TGTGCCAGCAGCTTATTTTGGGGGGACACTGAAGCTTTCTTT
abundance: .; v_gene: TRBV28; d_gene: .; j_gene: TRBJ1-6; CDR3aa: CASSFIGRANSPLHF; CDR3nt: TGTGCCAGCAGTTTCATCGGCAGAGCCAATTCACCCCTCCACTTT
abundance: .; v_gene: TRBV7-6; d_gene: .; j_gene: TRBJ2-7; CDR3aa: CASSSFNRTSSYEQYF; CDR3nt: TGTGCCAGCAGCTCGTTTAACAGGACTTCCTCCTACGAGCAGTACTTC
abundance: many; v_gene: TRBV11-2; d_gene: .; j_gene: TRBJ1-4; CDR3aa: CASSLRWSEKLFF; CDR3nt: TGTGCCAGCAGCTTAAGGTGGAGCGAAAAACTGTTTTTT
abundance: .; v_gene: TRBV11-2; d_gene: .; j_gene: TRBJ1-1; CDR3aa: CASSLDYPETTEAFF; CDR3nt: TGTGCCAGCAGCTTAGATTACCCAGAAACTACTGAAGCTTTCTTT
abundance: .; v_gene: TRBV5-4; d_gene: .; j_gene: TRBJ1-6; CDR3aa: CASSPRELGSPLHF; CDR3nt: TGTGCCAGCAGCCCCCGGGAATTGGGCTCACCCCTCCACTTT
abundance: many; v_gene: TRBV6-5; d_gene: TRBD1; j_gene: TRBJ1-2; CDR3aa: CASLGQGGGYTF; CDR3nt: TGTGCCAGTCTCGGACAGGGAGGCGGCTACACCTTC
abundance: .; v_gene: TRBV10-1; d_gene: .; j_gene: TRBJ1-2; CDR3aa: CASRDNKGQTRYGYTF; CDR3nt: TGCGCCAGCAGAGATAATAAAGGACAGACAAGATATGGCTACACCTTC
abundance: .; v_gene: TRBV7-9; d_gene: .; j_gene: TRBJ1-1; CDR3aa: CASSLRRVGGTEAFF; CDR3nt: TGTGCCAGCAGTCTCCGGAGGGTCGGGGGAACTGAAGCTTTCTTT
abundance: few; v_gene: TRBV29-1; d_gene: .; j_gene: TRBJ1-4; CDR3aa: CSVEELFF; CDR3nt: TGCAGCGTTGAAGAACTGTTTTTT
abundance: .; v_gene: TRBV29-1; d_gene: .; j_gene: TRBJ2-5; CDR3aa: CSVVGRQETQYF; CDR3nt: TGCAGCGTTGTGGGGAGGCAAGAGACCCAGTACTTC
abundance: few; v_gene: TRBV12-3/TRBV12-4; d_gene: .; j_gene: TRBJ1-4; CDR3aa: CASSLTGGANEKLFF; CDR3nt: TGTGCCAGCAGTTTAACTGGCGGGGCGAATGAAAAACTGTTTTTT
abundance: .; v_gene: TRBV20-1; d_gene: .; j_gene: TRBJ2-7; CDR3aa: CSARSDEQYF; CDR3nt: TGCAGTGCCAGGTCAGACGAGCAGTACTTC
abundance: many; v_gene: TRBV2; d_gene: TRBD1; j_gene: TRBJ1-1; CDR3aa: CASSGTGGLGAFF; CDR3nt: TGTGCCAGCAGCGGGACAGGGGGTTTGGGGGCTTTCTTT
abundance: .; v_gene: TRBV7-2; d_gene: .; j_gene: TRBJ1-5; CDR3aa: CASSLNGPSQPQHF; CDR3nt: TGTGCCAGCAGCTTGAACGGCCCGAGTCAGCCCCAGCATTTT
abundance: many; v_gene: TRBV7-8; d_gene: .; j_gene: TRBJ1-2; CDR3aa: CASSSWGGRGDGYTF; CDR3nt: TGTGCCAGCAGCTCCTGGGGGGGCAGGGGAGACGGCTACACCTTC
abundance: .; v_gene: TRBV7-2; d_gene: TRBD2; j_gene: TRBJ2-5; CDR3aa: CTSSLAPGLADQETQYF; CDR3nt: TGTACCAGCAGCTTAGCCCCGGGACTAGCGGACCAAGAGACCCAGTACTTC
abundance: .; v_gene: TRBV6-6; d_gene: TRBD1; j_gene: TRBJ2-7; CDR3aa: CAISVPGQGVGEQYF; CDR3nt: TGTGCCATCAGTGTCCCGGGACAGGGCGTGGGCGAGCAGTACTTC
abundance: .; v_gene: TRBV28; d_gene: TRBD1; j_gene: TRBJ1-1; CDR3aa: CASRSSPGTEEAFF; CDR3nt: TGTGCCAGCAGGTCTTCTCCCGGGACAGAGGAAGCTTTCTTT
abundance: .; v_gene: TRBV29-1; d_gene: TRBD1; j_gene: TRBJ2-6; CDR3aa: CSVGGQGADVLTF; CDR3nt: TGCAGCGTTGGCGGACAGGGGGCCGACGTCCTGACTTTC
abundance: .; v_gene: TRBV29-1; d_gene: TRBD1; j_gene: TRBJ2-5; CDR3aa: CSVVGQGLRETQYF; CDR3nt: TGCAGCGTGGTGGGACAGGGGCTACGAGAGACCCAGTACTTC
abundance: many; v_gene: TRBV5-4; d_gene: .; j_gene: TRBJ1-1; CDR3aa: CASGGGVPEAFF; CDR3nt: TGTGCCAGCGGAGGTGGGGTGCCTGAAGCTTTCTTT
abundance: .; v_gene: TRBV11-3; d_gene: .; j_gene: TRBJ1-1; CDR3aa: CASSLVVDSRGEAFF; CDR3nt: TGTGCCAGCAGCTTAGTCGTGGACAGCCGGGGGGAAGCTTTCTTT
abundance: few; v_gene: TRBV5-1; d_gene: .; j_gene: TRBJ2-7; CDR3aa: CASSGTGGPSEQYF; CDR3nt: TGCGCCAGCAGTGGGACCGGGGGACCATCCGAGCAGTACTTC
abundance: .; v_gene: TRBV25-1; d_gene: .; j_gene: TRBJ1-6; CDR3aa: CASSESSGPDSPLHF; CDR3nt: TGTGCCAGCAGTGAATCCTCAGGTCCTGATTCACCCCTCCACTTT
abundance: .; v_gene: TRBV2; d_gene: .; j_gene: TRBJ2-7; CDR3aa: CASSEAGGLYEQYF; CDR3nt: TGTGCCAGCAGTGAAGCGGGGGGGCTGTACGAGCAGTACTTC
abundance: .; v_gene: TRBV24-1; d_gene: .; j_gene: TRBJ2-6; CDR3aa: CASSEGAPGANVLTF; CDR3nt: TGTGCCAGCAGTGAAGGGGCGCCGGGGGCCAACGTCCTGACTTTC
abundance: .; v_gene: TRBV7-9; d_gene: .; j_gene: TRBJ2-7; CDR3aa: CASSSPGLNSYEQYF; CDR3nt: TGTGCCAGCAGCTCTCCGGGACTGAACTCCTACGAGCAGTACTTC
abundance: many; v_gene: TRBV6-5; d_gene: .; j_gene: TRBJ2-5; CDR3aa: CASSWTVQETQYF; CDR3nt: TGTGCCAGCAGTTGGACGGTACAAGAGACCCAGTACTTC
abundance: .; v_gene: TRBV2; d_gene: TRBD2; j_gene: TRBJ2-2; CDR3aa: CASSETSGTTGELVF; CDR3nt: TGTGCCAGCAGTGAAACTAGCGGGACCACCGGGGAGCTGGTTTTT
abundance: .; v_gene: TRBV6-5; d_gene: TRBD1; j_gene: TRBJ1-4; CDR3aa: CASSLFATGGEKLFF; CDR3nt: TGTGCCAGCAGCCTGTTTGCGACAGGGGGTGAAAAACTGTTTTTT
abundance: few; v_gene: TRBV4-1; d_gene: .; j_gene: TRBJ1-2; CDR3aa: CASSQFWDYGYTF; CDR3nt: TGCGCCAGCAGCCAATTCTGGGACTATGGCTACACCTTC
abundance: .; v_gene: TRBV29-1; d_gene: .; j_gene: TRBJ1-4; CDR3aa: CSVGYELGEKLFF; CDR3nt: TGCAGCGTTGGATACGAACTCGGGGAAAAACTGTTTTTT
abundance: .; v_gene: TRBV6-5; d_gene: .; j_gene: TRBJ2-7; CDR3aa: CASSERRSYEQYF; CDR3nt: TGTGCCAGCAGTGAACGACGGTCCTACGAGCAGTACTTC